The clone carrying this TCR beta chain was detected ten times or more. Its antigen remains unidentified. Amplified regions were TCR beta CDR3 sequences from RNA transcripts. Primed by the HTBI set, a first-round RT-PCR was run on the TCR CDR3. TCRdb re-called the multiplex PCR reads with MiXCR, one entry per CDR3 protein. Of about 620,000 distinct CDR3 sequences listed, around 15% were seen once; the top ten hold 3.8%. This record comes from a study of T cells in Graves' hyperthyroidism and ophthalmopathy. Study-wide findings and caveats: Model-based prediction identified ophthalmopathy a median 6.5 months prior to its onset.

Graves' hyperthyroidism is called stable when ophthalmopathy does not progress within 18 months. Each patient was aged 18 to 65 and had newly diagnosed hyperthyroidism of under 2 months' duration. This receptor was identified in a woman under 40 with Graves' hyperthyroidism. Specimen: blood.

The CDR3 sequence: CASTLGGTYGYTF. The CDR3 nucleotides read TGTGCCAGCACCCTGGGGGGGACCTATGGCTACACCTTC. The V call is TRBV28, the J call TRBJ1-2; D perhaps matches TRBD1 (5 bases). V gave up 7 bases and J gave up 4 bases, with 13 bases separating them. In germline, CDR1 is MDHEN, CDR2 SYDVKM. This CDR3 comprises 13 residues.